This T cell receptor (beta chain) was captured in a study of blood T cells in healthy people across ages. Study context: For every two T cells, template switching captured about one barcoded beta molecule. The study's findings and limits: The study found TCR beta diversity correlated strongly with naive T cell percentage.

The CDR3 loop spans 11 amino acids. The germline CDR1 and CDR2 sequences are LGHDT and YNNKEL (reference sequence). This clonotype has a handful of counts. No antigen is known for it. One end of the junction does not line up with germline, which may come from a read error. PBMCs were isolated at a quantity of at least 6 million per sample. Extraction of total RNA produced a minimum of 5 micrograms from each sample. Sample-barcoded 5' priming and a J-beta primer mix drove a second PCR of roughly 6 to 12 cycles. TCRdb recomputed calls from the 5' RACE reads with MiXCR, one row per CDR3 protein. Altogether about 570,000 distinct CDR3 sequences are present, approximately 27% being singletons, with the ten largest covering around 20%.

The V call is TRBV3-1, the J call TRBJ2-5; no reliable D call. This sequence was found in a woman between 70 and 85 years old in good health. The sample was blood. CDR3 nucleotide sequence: TGTGCCAGCAGCCAAGGCCGTTTGGGGTTCTTC. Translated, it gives CASSQGRLGFF.